This T cell receptor (beta chain) appears in the sequencing data of a study of blood T cell repertoires in COVID-19. Profiling relied on immunoSEQ multiplex PCR, and the TCRdb table lists in-frame clones only, not all of them. Of 380,000 or so clones listed, 70% to 85% are singletons. There are 13 residues in the CDR3. V lost 3 bases, J lost 9 bases, and 12 bases lay in between. The germline V gene encodes CDR1 LNHDA and CDR2 SQIVND (reference sequence). V is TRBV19 and J is TRBJ2-1, with D perhaps matching TRBD2 (5 bases). Source material: peripheral blood. This TCR derives from a human donor with acute or convalescent COVID-19. The donor label of this sample is uncertain. The CDR3 protein is CASSMRVESEQFF. CDR3 bases: TGTGCCAGTAGTATGAGGGTGGAAAGTGAGCAGTTCTTC.